These 25 T cell receptor beta chains originate from one sample sequenced in a study of OX40 agonist ivuxolimab in advanced cancers. TCRdb's copy holds only in-frame clones and misses some; the assay was immunoSEQ multiplex PCR. The repertoire holds roughly 53,000 clones, with 80% to 90% as singletons. The sequences come from CD4+ or CD8+ T cells sorted from blood, collected in a trial of the OX40 agonist ivuxolimab. The receptors come from an adult with an advanced solid tumor such as melanoma, head and neck, liver or kidney cancer.

This chain joins TRBV27 and TRBJ2-7; 8 positions agree with TRBD2. CDR3 length: 15 amino acids. V lost 6 bases and J lost 6; bases outside the gene matches: 13. Germline CDR1 reads MNHEY; CDR2 reads SMNVEV (reference sequence). CDR3 DNA: TGTGCCAGCAGATCATACTCCGGGACTAGAAGCGAGCAGTACTTC. This codes for CASRSYSGTRSEQYF.

This clone was seen a single time. The CDR3 region is CASSWMGAGYEQYF. The CDR3 coding sequence is TGTGCCAGCAGCTGGATGGGTGCGGGATACGAGCAGTACTTC. V usage is TRBV5-6 and J usage is TRBJ2-7; tentative D call: TRBD2 (6 bases). Germline V gene sequence: CDR1 SGHDT, CDR2 YYEEEE. This CDR3 contains 14 residues. Trimming took off 3 bases at V and 4 bases at J, with 14 bases between the two ends.

The chain has TRBV6-6 and TRBJ1-2, with no clear D. Trimming stripped 7 bases from V and 2 bases from J, with 11 bases between. The CDR3 contains 13 residues. Germline values: CDR1 MNHNY, CDR2 SVGAGI (reference sequence). The CDR3 nucleotides read TGTGCCAGCATGGAACCTGCCAACTATGGCTACACCTTC. It specifies CASMEPANYGYTF.

J is TRBJ2-2 and V is TRBV27; D not certain. There are 15 residues in the CDR3. From germline, CDR1 is MNHEY and CDR2 SMNVEV (reference sequence). V dropped 3 bases and J dropped 2 bases, with 10 bases sitting between them. The CDR3 DNA sequence: TGTGCCAGCAGTTTTCAACTTTCCAACACCGGGGAGCTGTTTTTT. This gives the protein CASSFQLSNTGELFF.

The chain joins TRBV4-2 to TRBJ2-7; 7 nucleotides match TRBD2. The CDR3 length is 15 residues. Germline-derived CDR1 and CDR2 are LGHNA and YNFKEQ. Trimming at V came to 5 bases and at J to 6 bases, leaving 13 bases not matched to a gene. CDR3 nucleotides: TGTGCCAGCAGCTTCGTCGGGGCGGGAGTTCGCGAGCAGTACTTC. Its translation is CASSFVGAGVREQYF.

V and J are TRBV19 and TRBJ1-4, with TRBD1 matching over 10 bases. CDR1 and CDR2 (germline): LNHDA, SQIVND (reference sequence). Trimming cost V 3 bases and J 8 bases; bases outside gene matches: 6. The CDR3 has 15 amino acids. CDR3 loop: CASSITGTGEEKLFF. CDR3 bases: TGTGCCAGTAGTATTACCGGGACAGGGGAAGAAAAACTGTTTTTT.

This chain uses TRBV6-5 with TRBJ2-7; 11 bases agree with TRBD2. The length of the CDR3 is 15 residues. The junction had 4 bases not matched to a gene; V was cut back by 6 bases and J by 0 bases. CDR1 is MNHEY, CDR2 SVGAGI, per germline. The DNA of the CDR3 is TGTGCCAGCAGGCCTAGCGGGAGGCACTCCTACGAGCAGTACTTC. Translation: CASRPSGRHSYEQYF.

The chain combines TRBV19 with TRBJ1-5, with D unresolved. V shed 6 bases and J shed 7 bases, with 28 bases lying between them. Germline lookup yields CDR1 LNHDA and CDR2 SQIVND (reference sequence). The CDR3 covers 18 residues. The CDR3 coding sequence is TGTGCCAGTAGGAGTATCGAAGGTGATGTTAGGAGGCGACAGCCCCAGCATTTT. This sequence encodes CASRSIEGDVRRRQPQHF.

This chain joins TRBV11-2 and TRBJ2-3, with 8 bases aligning to TRBD1. Trimming cost V 6 bases and J 6 bases; bases outside gene matches: 11. Per the germline V gene, CDR1 is SGHAT and CDR2 is FQNNGV. This CDR3 region has 15 residues. The chain's CDR3 is CASRLTGTGQDTQYF. The CDR3 nucleotides are TGTGCCAGCAGACTAACCGGGACAGGCCAGGATACGCAGTATTTT.

About this clone: The same CDR3 also results from other DNA sequences found in this sample. J is TRBJ2-5 and V is TRBV11-2; 15 nucleotides match TRBD2. The V gene's germline CDR1 is SGHAT and CDR2 FQNNGV. The junction had 9 bases not matched to a gene; V was cut back by 0 bases and J by 4 bases. The CDR3 is 19 residues long. CDR3: CASSLDPSRTSGRGETQYF. DNA for the CDR3: TGTGCCAGCAGCTTAGATCCCTCCCGGACTAGCGGGAGGGGAGAGACCCAGTACTTC.

This sequence joins TRBV18 and TRBJ2-3; TRBD1 is a possible D gene (5 bases). Germline CDR1 KGHSH, CDR2 LQKENI. The CDR3 covers 15 residues. V lost 2 bases, J lost 1 base, and 10 bases lay in between. For the CDR3, the DNA is TGTGCCAGCTCACCAGCACAGGCCCGCACAGATACGCAGTATTTT. This gives the protein CASSPAQARTDTQYF.

The chain links TRBV5-8 to TRBJ1-5; perhaps TRBD1 as D (5 bases). CDR1 and CDR2 from the germline V gene are SGHTS and YDEGEE. This CDR3 comprises 14 residues. Trimming left V 2 bases short and J 6 bases short, with 12 bases between. CDR3 nucleotide sequence: TGTGCCAGCAGCTTTGAGCAGGGAGCTCAGCCCCAGCATTTT. It yields the protein CASSFEQGAQPQHF.

This chain uses TRBV28 with TRBJ1-1, with 12 bases aligning to TRBD1. CDR3 length: 14 amino acids. CDR1 and CDR2 from the germline V gene are MDHEN and SYDVKM. With V trimmed by 6 bases and J by 4 bases, 3 bases remained unmatched. The CDR3 loop reads CASRGQGASTEAFF. The CDR3 nucleotides are TGTGCCAGCAGGGGACAGGGGGCGAGCACTGAAGCTTTCTTT.

This chain connects TRBV21-1 to TRBJ2-2; the table assigns TRBD2, which was not confirmed against the DNA. TRBV21-1 is labeled a pseudogene. The CDR3 runs 14 residues. CDR3 protein: CASSKASRIGELFF. The CDR3 DNA sequence: TGTGCCAGCAGCAAAGCGAGTCGAATCGGGGAGCTGTTTTTT.

The V gene is TRBV7-6, the J gene TRBJ1-1, with D uncertain. In germline, CDR1 is SGHVS, CDR2 FNYEAQ. The CDR3 length is 13 residues. V was trimmed by 1 base and J by 7 bases, leaving 10 bases between them. In DNA, the CDR3 is TGTGCCAGCAGCTTAGTTCAGGCGGGTGAAGCTTTCTTT. This gives the protein CASSLVQAGEAFF.

The J gene is TRBJ2-1, the V gene TRBV4-1; D is possibly TRBD2 (6 bases). The germline V gene encodes CDR1 MGHRA and CDR2 YSYEKL. The CDR3 loop spans 15 amino acids. The ends were cut back, 0 bases at V and 10 bases at J, with 16 bases in the middle. The CDR3 reads CASSQEPRGKFEQFF. CDR3 DNA: TGCGCCAGCAGCCAAGAGCCCCGGGGGAAGTTCGAGCAGTTCTTC.

V usage is TRBV7-2 and J usage is TRBJ2-7, with D perhaps TRBD2 (7 bases). The CDR3 contains 14 residues. V lost 2 bases to trimming and J lost 6 bases, with 14 bases between them. Germline V lookup: CDR1 SGHTA, CDR2 FQGNSA. The CDR3: CASSLNGGGFEQYF. CDR3 DNA: TGTGCCAGCAGCTTAAATGGGGGGGGCTTCGAGCAGTACTTC. The full variable domain, completed using reference TRBV7-2 and TRBJ2-7, is GAGVSQSPSNKVTEKGKDVELRCDPISGHTALYWYRQSLGQGLEFLIYFQGNSAPDKSGLPSDRFSAERTGGSVSTLTIQRTQQEDSAVYLCASSLNGGGFEQYFGPGTRLTVT.

The chain couples TRBV7-5 to TRBJ2-7. TRBV7-5 is listed as a pseudogene. The CDR3 totals 16 residues. Written as DNA, the CDR3 is TGTGTCAGAAGCTTAGTGGGTGGGCGGCTAACTCACGAGCAGTACTTC. Translation: CVRSLVGGRLTHEQYF.

The chain has TRBV28 and TRBJ1-3; no definite D call. V lost 2 bases and J 0 bases, leaving 8 bases between the germline ends. CDR3 length equals 15 residues. Germline V gene lookup returns CDR1 MDHEN and CDR2 SYDVKM. The CDR3: CASSLGGSSGNTIYF. CDR3 coding DNA: TGTGCCAGCAGTTTAGGAGGGAGCTCTGGAAACACCATATATTTT.

The chain is built from TRBV5-1 and TRBJ1-1, with 7 positions matching TRBD1. CDR3 length: 15 amino acids. The germline V gene has CDR1 SGHRS and CDR2 YFSETQ. V was clipped by 4 bases and J by 1 base; unmatched bases: 7. CDR3 nucleotide sequence: TGCGCCAGCAGCGTGTCAACAGGGGCGAACACTGAAGCTTTCTTT. Protein product: CASSVSTGANTEAFF.

J is TRBJ2-5 and V is TRBV5-1, with D hard to call. The V gene's germline CDR1 is SGHRS and CDR2 YFSETQ. Trimming took off 1 base at V and 3 bases at J, with 7 bases between the two ends. There are 13 residues in the CDR3. CDR3 bases: TGCGCCAGCAGCTTGAGCCGGAAAGAGACCCAGTACTTC. This sequence encodes CASSLSRKETQYF.

This clone was counted between two and nine times. The chain recombines TRBV27 with TRBJ1-2; TRBD1 is a possible D gene (6 bases). V dropped 2 bases and J dropped 8 bases, with 15 bases sitting between them. In germline, CDR1 is MNHEY, CDR2 SMNVEV (reference sequence). The CDR3 runs 14 residues. Here the CDR3 reads CASSLRSGAGGYTF. CDR3 DNA sequence: TGTGCCAGCAGTTTAAGATCGGGGGCCGGGGGCTACACCTTC.

The chain carries TRBV7-6 and TRBJ2-7; the match to TRBD2 covers 9 bases. Per germline, CDR1 SGHVS and CDR2 FNYEAQ. V lost 2 bases and J lost 2; bases outside the gene matches: 4. The CDR3 length is 15 residues. The CDR3, as DNA: TGTGCCAGCAGCTTAAGGCTAGCGGGGCCCTACGAGCAGTACTTC. Translating it yields CASSLRLAGPYEQYF. The full variable domain, with the rest looked up from reference TRBV7-6 and TRBJ2-7, is GAGVSQSPRYKVTKRGQDVALRCDPISGHVSLYWYRQALGQGPEFLTYFNYEAQQDKSGLPNDRFSAERPEGSISTLTIQRTEQRDSAMYRCASSLRLAGPYEQYFGPGTRLTVT.

The V call is TRBV11-1, the J call TRBJ2-7; 7 nucleotides match TRBD2. The ends lost 4 bases at V and 3 bases at J; junction bases unmatched: 6. This CDR3 has 14 residues. The germline CDR1 and CDR2 sequences are SGHAT and FQDESV (reference sequence). In DNA form, the CDR3 reads TGTGCCAGCAGCTCACCGGGGGGACTCTACGAGCAGTACTTC. This codes for CASSSPGGLYEQYF.

The chain has TRBV9 and TRBJ2-1; 10 nucleotides agree with TRBD1. CDR1 is SGDLS, CDR2 YYNGEE, per germline. V gave up 4 bases and J gave up 6 bases; unmatched junction bases: 10. The CDR3 runs 16 residues. The CDR3 is CASSSPRDRGGNEQFF. The CDR3 region has the DNA TGTGCCAGCAGCTCACCTCGGGACAGGGGCGGCAATGAGCAGTTCTTC.